Below, one T cell receptor beta chain is given with its context. The authors carried out high-throughput sequencing of TCR beta. They applied it to CD8+ and CD4+ T cells obtained from blood. TEMRA cells were FACS-enriched, and CD8+ and CD4+ T cells were isolated negatively. The sample originates from a study of CD8 T cells in Susac syndrome. The CDR3 spans 19 residues. With 8 bases removed from V and 3 bases from J, the gap between germline ends came to 29 bases. It was with random hexamers that roughly 0.5 to 1 ug RNA was reverse transcribed. With immunoSEQ multiplex PCR, TCR beta CDR3 was amplified across 54 Vbeta and 13 Jbeta. TCRdb re-called the immunoSEQ multiplex PCR reads through MiXCR, storing one row per CDR3 protein. Of 110,000 or so distinct CDR3 sequences listed, about 92% were seen once; the top ten hold 0.093%.

The sample comprised CD4+ T cells from PBMCs. The sequence was obtained from a human donor with multiple sclerosis. V usage is TRBV23-1 and J usage is TRBJ1-3; D is uncertain. TRBV23-1 is noted as an ORF with a role that remains uncertain. CDR3 in DNA: TGCGCCAGCCCCCTTTTTTTAAAAGGAAACTGTGAATTTGGAAACACCATATATTTT. It encodes CASPLFLKGNCEFGNTIYF.